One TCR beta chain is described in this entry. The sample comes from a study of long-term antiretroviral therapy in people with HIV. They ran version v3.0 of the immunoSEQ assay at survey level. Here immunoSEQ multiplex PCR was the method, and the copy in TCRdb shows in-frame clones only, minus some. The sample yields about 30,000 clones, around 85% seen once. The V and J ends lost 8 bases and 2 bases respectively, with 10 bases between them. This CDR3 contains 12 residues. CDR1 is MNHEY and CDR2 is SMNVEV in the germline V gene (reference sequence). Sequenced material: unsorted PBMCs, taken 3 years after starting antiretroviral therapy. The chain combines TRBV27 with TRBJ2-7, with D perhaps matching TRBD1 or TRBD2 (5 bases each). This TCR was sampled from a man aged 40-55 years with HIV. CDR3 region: CASAGRTYEQYF. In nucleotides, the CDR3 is TGTGCCAGCGCAGGGAGAACCTACGAGCAGTACTTC.